The T cell receptor (beta chain) under discussion was sequenced for a study of cytomegalovirus exposure and HLA in healthy donors (TCRdb year 2017). Study-wide context: According to an earlier analysis of a few hundred of the donors, some 180 million T cells yielded 95 million to 140 million unique TCR beta sequences and 276 Gb of sequence data. Roughly 310 gigabases of sequencing data and 70 million to 85 million unique TCR sequences were included in an early release covering over 600 HLA-typed donors. Of the 300 to 500 genotyped donors, 81% were placed in the genetic ancestry cluster associated with self-reported Caucasian donors. The study aimed to test whether cataloging public T cell receptors could reveal signatures of past pathogen exposure. The study used immunosequencing to profile the T cell repertoires of 666 subjects and linked those repertoires to cytomegalovirus serostatus. A separate validation cohort of roughly 110 different subjects was used in addition to the roughly 670-subject first cohort. To predict cytomegalovirus infection status, the study combined high-throughput TCR immunosequencing, statistical association of individual TCRs with disease status, and machine learning. A later analysis re-examined previously published TCR beta repertoires from about 670 donors and added high-resolution HLA genotyping to investigate patterns of TCR occurrence. In the later analysis, no new phenotypic data were used to find candidate immune exposures; instead, reliance was placed on TCR beta sequences and their occurrence across donors. In an earlier analysis of 587 of the donors, high-throughput TCR beta sequencing was used to judge whether each TCR beta V gene segment behaved as functional or pseudogenic. Donor age, sex, ethnicity and CMV serostatus were collected together with the repertoire data. Genome-wide SNP genotypes for about three fifths of the roughly 670 donors were used in a later genetic analysis, which treated that subset as a discovery cohort. All discovery cohort repertoires had been generated using a single sequencing platform. Both class I and class II loci were covered by HLA typing, at four-digit resolution. The number of typed donors differed by locus: roughly 629-640 for A, B, C, DRB1 and DQB1; 500 to 550 for DQA1; approximately 610 for DPA1; and approximately 450 for DPB1. A few DR-DQ haplotypes were handled as single units for association and clustering because linkage in the cohort was strong. On average, 235,054 unique TCR beta nucleotide sequences were sequenced per donor among 398 genotyped donors of the cohort, with 15% to 20% of those sequences being non-productive. General study outcomes and caveats: Most TCR sequences were seen in very few donors, while some public TCRs were found in many individuals. Because HLA typing was missing for some donors at each locus, association tests included only the typed subset. In a later genetic analysis, fewer N-insertions in productive TCRs were reported among donors in an Asian-associated ancestry cluster than the approximately 670-donor mean. According to a later analysis, parvovirus B19, influenza, CMV and Epstein-Barr virus appeared linked to several top co-occurrence clusters. The only immune exposure information available for the cohort was CMV serostatus. A further reported finding was that TCR beta sequences accurately predicted the HLA-A and HLA-B alleles for most subjects in the first cohort. A cluster of highly shared sequence variants was judged likely to be a technical artifact of the sequencing pipeline. V-gene and J-gene trimming of TCR beta chains was associated with a missense DCLRE1C variant in a later genetic analysis, and the association was replicated in an independent cohort. This cohort had only TCR beta chains sequenced, and the lack of alpha or paired-chain data limited which features could be detected. It was suggested by the authors that the approach could potentially be generalized to other disease states and immunological phenotypes. In a later analysis, TCR association rates were found to vary across HLA loci, with the most associated TCRs seen for DRB1 alleles and the fewest for HLA-C alleles. Some IMGT-functional V segments, including TRBV6-2 and TRBV6-3, could not be told apart with the 87-base-pair reads, so those segments were excluded. Presence/absence analyses assumed roughly uniform sequencing depth across donors, an assumption that may not hold. A later analysis found that most CMV-associated TCR beta chains appeared HLA-restricted, with HLA associations seemingly driven largely by CMV exposure. In a later analysis, 15,000 to 20,000 TCR beta sequences were associated with specific HLA alleles at a false discovery rate of 0.05. Cytomegalovirus status was reported to be diagnosed by the classifier with high specificity and sensitivity in both the original and validation cohorts. Assigning TCR associations to individual alleles was difficult when HLA alleles, especially DR and DQ, strongly co-occurred. Roughly 15 rarely observed V segments, including chromosome 9 orphons, were excluded from the earlier analysis of about 500 of the donors because counts were too low. Compared with equally common non-associated chains, HLA-associated TCR beta chains in a later analysis were more clonally expanded and had lower generation probabilities. In vitro tests confirmed that a few of the cytomegalovirus-associated TCR beta chains recognize cytomegalovirus antigens. The study gave a list of some 150 TCR beta chains associated with cytomegalovirus. Linkage disequilibrium might explain the correlated functional status among segregating V segments, but an unknown experimental factor could not be ruled out. An earlier analysis of 587 of the donors showed that most TCR beta V segments appeared in productive rearrangements either about 87% or about 30% of the time, which broadly matched IMGT annotations.

The cohort consisted of hundreds of healthy bone marrow donors. At the time of sampling, all cohort members were nominally healthy, though unrecorded immune exposures were likely present. The donor tested CMV seropositive and was one of the 289 seropositive cohort members. Each donor provided a peripheral blood sample, and peripheral blood mononuclear cells were used for TCR beta sequencing. Genomic DNA was extracted from the blood cell samples with the Qiagen DNeasy Blood Extraction Kit. For this clone: The antigen it binds to is not known. No much larger clone is present one base from it, and per-base qualities are unavailable.

Reading from cysteine to phenylalanine, the CDR3 counts 15 amino acids. The retained sequence is limited to the CDR3, 45 bases, with the frame set at the first base. V is clipped by 1 base and J by 7 bases, and the sequence between their germline boundaries is 16 bases long. The germline V gene specifies SGHVS as CDR1 and FQNEAQ as CDR2. The library was made by the immunoSEQ multiplex PCR assay. A mixture of 60 forward primers for TCR Vbeta segments and 13 reverse primers for TCR Jbeta segments was used in the multiplex PCR. Amplification of the CDR3 region of rearranged TCR beta genes was performed with a multiplex PCR assay on genomic DNA. Amplified TCR beta libraries were sequenced as 87-base-pair reads on the Illumina HiSeq System. Regarding the original processing steps: Across the 600 to 700 repertoires, a later analysis counted around 80 million unique TCR beta chains, some 11 million of which were shared by at least two donors. Raw reads were error-corrected and collapsed into unique sequences with a nearest-neighbor algorithm that merged closely related sequences to remove PCR and sequencing errors. V, D and J gene segments were assigned by aligning CDR3 sequences to IMGT reference sequences. Each retained sequence needed at least a six-nucleotide match to both a V gene segment and a J gene segment. Rearrangements were classified as productive when the CDR3 lacked stop codons and remained in frame with V and J, and all other rearrangements were classified as non-productive. CDR3 was defined according to IMGT convention as the region running from the second conserved V-encoded cysteine to the conserved J-encoded phenylalanine. The earlier analysis of about 500 of the donors excluded sequences that lacked an unambiguous match to a single V gene segment. In an earlier analysis of 587 of the donors, V segments were called functional above 56.7% productive rearrangements and were called segregating when the between-donor standard deviation exceeded 5%. A statistical classification framework was developed to diagnose cytomegalovirus status using the catalog of TCR beta chain sequences. In a later analysis, TCR nucleotide sequences were compared against IMGT/GENE-DB human TR gene sequences so that V and J genes could be assigned. The TCRdist pipeline was used in a later analysis to assign CDR3 sequences and most-parsimonious VDJ recombination scenarios. In a later analysis, each TCR beta chain was defined by its CDR3 amino acid sequence together with its V-gene family, and reads lacking a unique V-gene family were excluded. As a way to deal with suspected cross-contamination and a sequencing artifact, a later analysis dropped 500 to 700 nucleotide sequences that were highly shared and had low generation probability. In a later analysis, a clonal expansion index for each public chain was calculated from normalized within-repertoire ranks of inferred template counts. In a later analysis, generation probabilities were computed with a VDJ recombination model fitted to out-of-frame rearrangements, and the resulting probabilities were checked against IGoR. In a later analysis, TCR-TCR, TCR-HLA and TCR-CMV co-occurrence was scored with hypergeometric tests, and a repertoire-size bias correction was applied to TCR pairs. To estimate false discovery rates, a later analysis permuted the HLA or CMV assignments 20 times. In a later analysis, co-occurring TCRs were grouped using DBSCAN, and TCRdist sequence similarity was added for clustering within HLA-allele-positive subsets. Repertoires with fewer than 30,000 or more than 120,000 public chains, plus five repertoires with anomalous nucleotide sharing, were excluded from co-occurrence clustering. TCRdb obtained this table from immuneACCESS and retained in-frame rearrangements with V and J assigned. These tables miss some clones; where compared with another copy, unresolved V genes account for less than half of the shortfall, and the remainder is unexplained. From that table come the V and J calls and clone size; the DNA was used to work out D and trimming. This sample has around 70,000 clones in its table, and about 72% of those were observed once. The ten largest clones capture under 3% of the sample.

This sequence was found in a girl aged 5 to 17 in good health and CMV-seropositive. The material sequenced was PBMCs. The chain couples TRBV7-8 to TRBJ1-2, with the D segment identity uncertain. This receptor has the CDR3 CASSLGTLITGGYTF. The bases are TGTGCCAGCAGCTTAGGAACACTCATTACGGGTGGCTACACCTTC.